The 17 T cell receptor beta chains below all came from one sample that was sequenced in a study of response to subunit inactivated influenza vaccine. TCRdb passed the RT-PCR reads through MiXCR, listing each CDR3 protein once. This sample has around 540,000 distinct CDR3 sequences; about 10% occur once, and the top ten carry 10%. Sequenced here: PBMCs from blood, sampled on the day of vaccination. Every receptor here comes from a man in his fifties or sixties who received an inactivated influenza vaccine.

V gene TRBV4-3 combines with J gene TRBJ1-2; D not resolved. CDR1 LGHNA and CDR2 YSLEER come from the germline V gene. The CDR3 length is 13 residues. Trimming shortened V by 0 bases and J by 10 bases, and 12 bases separated the two germline ends. CDR3: CASSQERGADYTF. CDR3 nucleotide sequence: TGCGCCAGCAGCCAAGAAAGAGGAGCAGACTACACCTTC.

This clonotype was found a few times. V usage is TRBV19 and J usage is TRBJ1-5; no clear D gene. From germline, CDR1 is LNHDA and CDR2 SQIVND (reference sequence). The CDR3 contains 14 residues. V was cut by 5 bases and J by 2 bases, with 10 bases left in between. CDR3: CASSGSTGNQPQHF. The CDR3 DNA reads TGTGCCAGTAGTGGTAGTACGGGCAATCAGCCCCAGCATTTT.

J is TRBJ2-6 and V is TRBV3-1, with D unresolved. V lost 2 bases and J 0 bases, leaving 8 bases between the germline ends. Germline loops: CDR1 LGHDT, CDR2 YNNKEL (reference sequence). This CDR3 spans 16 amino acids. CDR3 sequence reads: CASSQSKVSGANVLTF. The CDR3 DNA reads TGTGCCAGCAGCCAATCGAAGGTCTCTGGGGCCAACGTCCTGACTTTC.

This clonotype was recorded at least ten times. This chain joins TRBV10-3 and TRBJ2-5, with no clear D. V was trimmed by 10 bases and J by 5 bases, leaving 17 bases between them. Germline-derived CDR1 and CDR2 are ENHRY and SYGVKD. The CDR3 is made up of 13 amino acids. Here the CDR3 DNA reads TGTGCCACCAGCCCGAAAAGCATGGAGACCCAGTACTTC. Amino acid sequence: CATSPKSMETQYF.

There are a few counts of this clonotype. This chain uses TRBV7-9 with TRBJ1-1, with D perhaps matching TRBD1 (6 bases). CDR1 is SEHNR and CDR2 is FQNEAQ in the germline V gene (reference sequence). Trimming pared 5 bases from V and 6 bases from J, leaving 22 bases between. The CDR3 is 16 amino acids. CDR3: CASSPTHRESVAEAFF. The CDR3 bases are TGTGCCAGCAGCCCGACCCACAGGGAAAGTGTCGCTGAAGCTTTCTTT.

CDR3 residues: CASSPVEYGVNYEQYF. The CDR3 DNA is TGTGCCAGCAGCCCCGTGGAATACGGCGTTAACTACGAGCAGTACTTC. The rearrangement uses TRBV11-2 and TRBJ2-7; D not certain. The V gene lost 5 bases and the J gene lost 3 bases, with 20 bases spanning the gap. This CDR3 has 16 amino acids. Germline V gene data show CDR1 as SGHAT and CDR2 as FQNNGV.

Comment on this clonotype: Relative to the germline gene, one junction end is altered; a read error may explain this. The chain combines TRBV20-1 with TRBJ2-7; unclear D gene. The germline V gene has CDR1 DFQATT and CDR2 SNEGSKA (reference sequence). The CDR3 loop spans 13 amino acids. CDR3 loop: CSARGVRTYEQYF. For the CDR3, the DNA is TGCAGTGCAAGAGGTGTCAGAACCTACGAGCAGTACTTC.

In this sample, this clonotype turned up many times. The chain carries TRBV10-3 and TRBJ2-2, with D perhaps TRBD1 (5 bases). CDR1 and CDR2 from the germline V gene are ENHRY and SYGVKD. The CDR3 length is 17 residues. Between the trimmed V and J ends, which lost 7 bases and 2 bases, there was a span of 20 bases. CDR3 protein: CAITPTGGVTNTGELFF. The CDR3 region has the DNA TGTGCCATCACCCCCACAGGTGGAGTCACCAACACCGGGGAGCTGTTTTTT.

The chain employs TRBV12-3 or TRBV12-4 and TRBJ2-1, with D tentatively TRBD1 (5 bases). The CDR3 length is 13 residues. Between the trimmed V and J ends, which lost 4 bases and 10 bases, there was a span of 14 bases. The CDR3 nucleotides read TGTGCCAGCAGTTCTTTGTTGGGGCAAGAGCAGTTCTTC. Translating gives CASSSLLGQEQFF.

This chain links TRBV20-1 with TRBJ2-1, with TRBD2 matching over 8 bases. Germline loops: CDR1 DFQATT, CDR2 SNEGSKA (reference sequence). This CDR3 has 14 residues. V lost 0 bases, J lost 12 bases, and 10 bases stayed unmatched. The CDR3: CSARDPLAASVQFF. The CDR3 nucleotides are TGCAGTGCTAGAGATCCACTAGCGGCCAGCGTGCAGTTCTTC.

This clonotype has only a few counts. The J gene is TRBJ2-5, the V gene TRBV10-3; unclear D gene. The CDR3 is 12 amino acids. V was trimmed by 4 bases and J by 5 bases, leaving 8 bases between them. Germline CDR1 is ENHRY and CDR2 is SYGVKD. CDR3 in DNA: TGTGCCATCAGTGGCGCCGGGGAGACCCAGTACTTC. Amino acids: CAISGAGETQYF.

This clonotype was seen a handful of times. The chain couples TRBV18 to TRBJ2-2, with D uncertain. The CDR3 extends over 16 amino acids. Germline V lookup: CDR1 KGHSH, CDR2 LQKENI. Between the trimmed V and J ends, which lost 2 bases and 0 bases, there was a span of 10 bases. CDR3: CASSPKAGSNTGELFF. CDR3 coding DNA: TGTGCCAGCTCACCAAAGGCCGGGTCGAACACCGGGGAGCTGTTTTTT.

This clonotype was counted between two and nine times. The V gene is TRBV10-2, the J gene TRBJ1-1, with unresolved D. The length of the CDR3 is 16 residues. The germline V gene encodes CDR1 WSHSY and CDR2 SAAADI. The V gene lost 4 bases and the J gene lost 4 bases, with 19 bases spanning the gap. Here the CDR3 reads CASSAIPWTGGTEAFF. CDR3 in DNA: TGCGCCAGCAGTGCTATCCCTTGGACGGGTGGCACTGAAGCTTTCTTT.

This clonotype was observed a few times. The CDR3 region is CASSLSMGGETQYF. As DNA, the CDR3 is TGCGCCAGCAGCTTATCGATGGGGGGAGAGACCCAGTACTTC. The chain carries TRBV5-1 and TRBJ2-5; tentative D call: TRBD2 (6 bases). V lost 2 bases to trimming and J lost 4 bases, with 12 bases between them. Germline values: CDR1 SGHRS, CDR2 YFSETQ. The CDR3 spans 14 residues.

In this sample, this clonotype turned up a few times. This chain uses TRBV7-3 with TRBJ2-1; D may be TRBD2 (6 bases). This CDR3 region has 15 residues. The V end lost 4 bases, the J end lost 12 bases, and 22 bases lay between the germline ends. CDR1 and CDR2 from the germline V gene are SGHTA and FQGTGA. The CDR3: CASSSIPGLRSVQFF. The CDR3 DNA reads TGTGCCAGCAGCTCAATCCCGGGACTGAGGTCTGTGCAGTTCTTC.

The chain carries TRBV29-1 and TRBJ2-1; 10 bases match TRBD2. Trimming took 7 bases from V and 9 from J; bases not matched to a gene: 9. From germline, CDR1 is SQVTM and CDR2 ANQGSEA. The length of the CDR3 is 13 residues. The CDR3 coding sequence is TGCAGCGCTATTAGCGGGAGGAGTGGTGAGCAGTTCTTC. Translated: CSAISGRSGEQFF.

The V and J genes are TRBV20-1 and TRBJ2-7, with D possibly matching TRBD1 (5 bases). This CDR3 spans 16 amino acids. Trimming shortened V by 0 bases and J by 0 bases, and 15 bases separated the two germline ends. Germline CDR1 reads DFQATT; CDR2 reads SNEGSKA (reference sequence). The CDR3 DNA sequence: TGCAGTGCTAGAGATACCCAGGGAACGATCTCCTACGAGCAGTACTTC. As protein: CSARDTQGTISYEQYF.